This record covers a single TCR beta chain. The data are from a study of cytomegalovirus exposure and HLA in healthy donors. The PCR ran on 60 Vbeta and 13 Jbeta primers. Sequencing used immunoSEQ multiplex PCR; TCRdb keeps in-frame clones, though not all of them. Seen in this sample are more than 65,000 clones; the ten most common clones hold approximately 2.7%. The V end was cut by 5 bases, the J end by 2 bases, with 21 bases between. The length of the CDR3 is 17 residues. Germline V lookup: CDR1 MNHEY, CDR2 SMNVEV (reference sequence). Input material: PBMCs. This sequence originates from a man between 35 and 55 years old in good health and CMV-seronegative. The rearrangement links TRBV27 to TRBJ2-5; possible D gene TRBD1, 6 bases. In nucleotides, the CDR3 is TGTGCCAGCAGTCCCCGGGGAACAGGGTTTAATCAAGAGACCCAGTACTTC. It codes for CASSPRGTGFNQETQYF.